Each of the 27 T cell receptor beta chains below was sequenced from the same sample in a study of T cell responses to AZD1222 COVID-19 vaccine. Some clones are missing from TCRdb's copy, which holds only in-frame ones; the method was immunoSEQ multiplex PCR. Here the sample spans some 170,000 clones, around nine tenths being singletons. The material was peripheral blood, obtained on day 0 of AZD1222 vaccination. The origin of the receptors is an adult in good health.

This chain connects TRBV5-1 to TRBJ2-6, with D uncertain. Trimming left V 1 base short and J 1 base short, with 6 bases between. The CDR3 is 15 residues long. Germline CDR1 reads SGHRS; CDR2 reads YFSETQ. The CDR3 protein is CASSLTLSGANVLTF. The CDR3 bases are TGCGCCAGCAGCTTGACACTTTCTGGGGCCAACGTCCTGACTTTC.

The V gene is TRBV10-3, the J gene TRBJ1-2; the match to TRBD1 covers 10 bases. V shed 5 bases and J 6 bases; nucleotides not matched to a gene: 9. Germline V gene data show CDR1 as ENHRY and CDR2 as SYGVKD. This CDR3 has 15 residues. In nucleotides, the CDR3 is TGTGCCATCAGTTATAATCCGGGACAGGGGAATGGCTACACCTTC. It yields the protein CAISYNPGQGNGYTF.

The rearrangement uses TRBV6-6 and TRBJ2-3; a possible D gene is TRBD2 (5 bases). Looked up from germline, CDR1 is MNHNY and CDR2 is SVGAGI (reference sequence). CDR3 length equals 14 residues. Trimming removed 4 bases at V and 6 bases at J, with 14 bases between. CDR3 DNA sequence: TGTGCCAGCAGTTCCTCTAGGGCGGGTGATACGCAGTATTTT. It specifies CASSSSRAGDTQYF.

The count of this clone is one. J is TRBJ1-4 and V is TRBV2; a possible D gene is TRBD1 (6 bases). The CDR3 is 15 amino acids. Germline CDR1 is SNHLY and CDR2 is FYNNEI. V was shortened by 3 bases and J by 7 bases, with 15 bases between the two germline ends. CDR3 in amino acids: CASSDRRGRGEKLFF. CDR3 nucleotide sequence: TGTGCCAGCAGTGACCGCAGGGGTAGGGGTGAAAAACTGTTTTTT. The entire variable domain, with the rest obtained from reference TRBV2 and TRBJ1-4, is as follows: EPEVTQTPSHQVTQMGQEVILRCVPISNHLYFYWYRQILGQKVEFLVSFYNNEISEKSEIFDDQFSVERPDGSNFTLKIRSTKLEDSAMYFCASSDRRGRGEKLFFGSGTQLSVL.

The chain combines TRBV6-5 with TRBJ2-7; the match to TRBD2 covers 8 bases. Unmatched junction bases numbered 9, after V lost 7 bases and J lost 4 bases. The germline V gene encodes CDR1 MNHEY and CDR2 SVGAGI. This CDR3 has 14 residues. CDR3 DNA: TGTGCCAGCATCTGGCTAGCGGGTTCGTACGAGCAGTACTTC. It encodes CASIWLAGSYEQYF.

The chain uses TRBV7-9 and TRBJ2-7, with 7 bases that match TRBD1. Trimming removed 4 bases from V and 0 bases from J; junction bases left unmatched: 9. The germline V gene encodes CDR1 SEHNR and CDR2 FQNEAQ (reference sequence). CDR3 size: 16 residues. The CDR3 here is CASSSTLQGSSYEQYF. CDR3 coding DNA: TGTGCCAGCAGCTCCACCCTACAGGGGAGCTCCTACGAGCAGTACTTC.

The rearrangement joins TRBV19 to TRBJ1-5; the match to TRBD1 covers 8 bases. This CDR3 has 19 amino acids. V lost 2 bases, J lost 2 bases, and 14 bases stayed unmatched. The germline gives CDR1 LNHDA, CDR2 SQIVND (reference sequence). As DNA, the CDR3 is TGTGCCAGTAGTATATCGGGCAGGGGGCGCTTCTTCGGCAATCAGCCCCAGCATTTT. Encoded protein: CASSISGRGRFFGNQPQHF.

The CDR3 spells CASSPSRGDNYGYTF. CDR3 bases: TGTGCCAGCAGCCCCTCCCGTGGAGATAACTATGGCTACACCTTC. The chain carries TRBV5-5 and TRBJ1-2; D ambiguous. The V gene's germline CDR1 is SGHKS and CDR2 YYEKEE (reference sequence). The V end was cut by 4 bases, the J end by 1 base, with 14 bases between. This CDR3 has 15 residues.

V and J are TRBV29-1 and TRBJ2-1, with 9 nucleotides matching TRBD2. Germline V lookup: CDR1 SQVTM, CDR2 ANQGSEA. This CDR3 spans 15 amino acids. The V and J ends lost 7 bases and 5 bases, in that order; junction bases with no gene match: 12. Written as DNA, the CDR3 is TGCAGCGCCCACGCGGCGGGAGGGAATAACAATGAGCAGTTCTTC. Translation gives CSAHAAGGNNNEQFF.

The chain is built from TRBV7-9 and TRBJ1-4, with 7 bases that match TRBD1. This CDR3 region has 15 residues. Germline-derived CDR1 and CDR2 are SEHNR and FQNEAQ (reference sequence). The J segment lost 7 bases and the V segment lost 1 base, leaving 6 bases of the junction unmatched. The CDR3 sequence: CASSLERGRGEKLFF. The DNA for the CDR3 is TGTGCCAGCAGCTTAGAGAGGGGGCGCGGTGAAAAACTGTTTTTT.

The chain has TRBV6-1 and TRBJ1-2, with D perhaps matching TRBD1 (6 bases). Germline assignment: CDR1 MNHNS and CDR2 SASEGT. V lost 3 bases and J 8 bases, leaving 13 bases between the germline ends. The CDR3 is 13 residues long. The CDR3 nucleotides read TGTGCCAGCAGTGACCGACAGGCCTCGGGCTACACCTTC. This sequence encodes CASSDRQASGYTF.

V and J are TRBV5-1 and TRBJ2-5; D is possibly TRBD2 (6 bases). Deletions cut 4 bases from V and 2 bases from J, with 12 bases between. CDR1 is SGHRS, CDR2 YFSETQ, per germline. This CDR3 comprises 14 residues. CDR3 nucleotide sequence: TGCGCCAGCAGCCCGTGGGCGGGACAAGAGACCCAGTACTTC. This sequence encodes CASSPWAGQETQYF.

This clone occurred once. The rearrangement joins TRBV12-1 to TRBJ2-7; the DNA was not used to check the table's D call, TRBD2. TRBV12-1 is an annotated pseudogene. This CDR3 spans 15 amino acids. CDR3 nucleotides: TGTGCCAGCAGCCCGGGACTAGCGTCATACTACGAGCAGTACTTC. This sequence encodes CASSPGLASYYEQYF.

The rearrangement joins TRBV12-3 or TRBV12-4 to TRBJ1-1; a possible D gene is TRBD1 (5 bases). Trimming cost V 4 bases and J 10 bases, with 10 bases left between them. The length of the CDR3 is 11 residues. Here the CDR3 DNA reads TGTGCCAGCAGTTCAATTGGGGGAGCTTTCTTT. This encodes CASSSIGGAFF.

The chain carries TRBV6-6 and TRBJ2-5; D is perhaps TRBD2 (6 bases). Between the trimmed V and J ends, which lost 4 bases and 5 bases, there was a span of 14 bases. The CDR3 has 14 amino acids. The V gene's germline CDR1 is MNHNY and CDR2 SVGAGI (reference sequence). The CDR3 sequence: CASSFTHGGETQYF. The CDR3 DNA sequence: TGTGCCAGCAGTTTCACGCATGGGGGGGAGACCCAGTACTTC.

The chain combines TRBV21-1 with TRBJ2-3; the table's D call of TRBD1 was not tested on the DNA. TRBV21-1 represents a pseudogene. The CDR3 loop spans 18 amino acids. The CDR3 sequence is CASSNSGYREFVGDTQYF. CDR3 sequence (DNA): TGTGCCAGCAGCAATTCGGGGTACAGGGAATTTGTGGGGGATACGCAGTATTTT.

The chain joins TRBV5-4 to TRBJ2-5, with D perhaps TRBD2 (7 bases). CDR3 size: 15 residues. Germline CDR1 is SGHNT and CDR2 is YYREEE (reference sequence). The V gene lost 5 bases and the J gene lost 5 bases, with 19 bases spanning the gap. For the CDR3, the DNA is TGTGCCAGCAGTCGATCGGGGGCGGGGGAGGAGACCCAGTACTTC. The encoded protein is CASSRSGAGEETQYF.

The chain couples TRBV3-1 (or the pseudogene TRBV3-2) to TRBJ1-2; a weak D match, TRBD1 (5 bases). CDR3 length equals 15 residues. V lost 1 base, J lost 8 bases, and 17 bases lay in between. Germline loops: CDR1 LGHDT, CDR2 YNNKEL (reference sequence). The CDR3 loop is CASSQGQGHMSGYTF. The CDR3 DNA sequence: TGTGCCAGCAGCCAAGGGCAGGGTCATATGTCGGGCTACACCTTC.

The chain carries TRBV10-2 and TRBJ1-5; 8 positions agree with TRBD1. Germline V gene lookup returns CDR1 WSHSY and CDR2 SAAADI. After removal of 3 bases from V and 7 bases from J, the junction contained 14 bases not matched to a gene. The CDR3 has 17 residues. The CDR3 loop is CASSEPGTGPLGQPQHF. In nucleotides, the CDR3 is TGCGCCAGCAGTGAACCCGGGACAGGACCCCTGGGGCAGCCCCAGCATTTT.

J is TRBJ1-1 and V is TRBV4-2, with unresolved D. V was shortened by 2 bases and J by 1 base, with 5 bases between the two germline ends. The CDR3 is made up of 13 amino acids. Germline CDR1 reads LGHNA; CDR2 reads YNFKEQ. DNA of the CDR3: TGTGCCAGCAGCCAAAAGCCGAACACTGAAGCTTTCTTT. It is translated as CASSQKPNTEAFF.

The genes are TRBV27 and TRBJ2-1; 13 positions agree with TRBD2. V was pared by 5 bases and J by 7 bases, with 11 bases of the junction left unmatched. From germline, CDR1 is MNHEY and CDR2 SMNVEV (reference sequence). The CDR3 spans 17 residues. The CDR3 DNA is TGTGCCAGCAGTCGACGGACTAGCGGGAGTATTACGAATGAGCAGTTCTTC. Encoded protein: CASSRRTSGSITNEQFF.

This clone came up once. V and J are TRBV7-9 and TRBJ1-2; possibly TRBD1 for D (6 bases). The germline V and J ends were trimmed by 1 base and 7 bases, with 16 bases remaining between them. Germline-derived CDR1 and CDR2 are SEHNR and FQNEAQ (reference sequence). The CDR3 contains 15 residues. The CDR3 reads CASSLVGQILRGYTF. CDR3 coding DNA: TGTGCCAGCAGCTTAGTTGGACAGATTTTGCGTGGCTACACCTTC. The full variable domain, its missing parts supplied by reference TRBV7-9 and TRBJ1-2, is DTGVSQNPRHKITKRGQNVTFRCDPISEHNRLYWYRQTLGQGPEFLTYFQNEAQLEKSRLLSDRFSAERPKGSFSTLEIQRTEQGDSAMYLCASSLVGQILRGYTFGSGTRLTVV.

The chain has TRBV6-2 or TRBV6-3 and TRBJ2-7, with 8 bases matching TRBD2. CDR3 length: 16 residues. V trimming: 4 bases; J trimming: 3 bases; junction bases outside the gene matches: 11. The V gene's germline CDR1 is MNHEY and CDR2 SVGEGT. CDR3 residues: CASSFPGVAGYYEQYF. The CDR3 DNA follows: TGTGCCAGCAGTTTCCCGGGGGTAGCGGGATACTACGAGCAGTACTTC.

This clone has more than one count but fewer than ten. J is TRBJ1-2 and V is TRBV28, with D uncertain. The V gene's germline CDR1 is MDHEN and CDR2 SYDVKM. V was cut by 3 bases and J by 0 bases, with 11 bases left in between. The CDR3 is 15 residues long. CDR3 bases: TGTGCCAGCAGTTTTCCCCTAATATCTAACTATGGCTACACCTTC. It is translated as CASSFPLISNYGYTF.

The V and J genes are TRBV2 and TRBJ1-4; TRBD1 agrees at 8 bases. The CDR3 runs to 15 residues. The J segment lost 5 bases and the V segment lost 6 bases, leaving 8 bases of the junction unmatched. The germline V gene encodes CDR1 SNHLY and CDR2 FYNNEI. In DNA form, the CDR3 reads TGTGCCAGCAGACTTCGGACAGGGTCCAATGAAAAACTGTTTTTT. Its translation is CASRLRTGSNEKLFF.

The chain employs TRBV28 and TRBJ1-4; 7 positions match TRBD1. Germline CDR1 reads MDHEN; CDR2 reads SYDVKM. With 2 bases clipped from V and 5 bases from J, the junction kept 5 bases outside the gene matches. This CDR3 has 15 amino acids. CDR3 sequence reads: CASSLPGQLNEKLFF. As DNA, the CDR3 is TGTGCCAGCAGTTTACCGGGACAGCTAAATGAAAAACTGTTTTTT.

This rearrangement joins TRBV12-5 to TRBJ1-5; TRBD1 matches at 8 bases. Germline V gene data show CDR1 as LGHNT and CDR2 as FRNRAP. The CDR3 is 16 residues long. Trimming at V came to 5 bases and at J to 4 bases, leaving 10 bases not matched to a gene. This CDR3 is CASGPQTGVQNQPQHF. The CDR3 region has the DNA TGTGCTAGTGGTCCCCAGACAGGGGTCCAGAATCAGCCCCAGCATTTT. The full variable domain, in which reference TRBV12-5 and TRBJ1-5 provide the parts outside the CDR3, is DARVTQTPRHKVTEMGQEVTMRCQPILGHNTVFWYRQTMMQGLELLAYFRNRAPLDDSGMPKDRFSAEMPDATLATLKIQPSEPRDSAVYFCASGPQTGVQNQPQHFGDGTRLSIL.